A single sample is the source of the 3 T cell receptor beta chains below, sequenced in a study of blood T cell repertoires in COVID-19. Using immunoSEQ multiplex PCR, the repertoire was profiled, and TCRdb retains in-frame clones only, with some absent. The sample records almost 250,000 clones, about 87% being singletons. Sequenced sample: PBMCs or T cells enriched from blood (not recorded which). These receptor sequences come from a woman aged 50 to 65 who had recovered from COVID-19.

The chain couples TRBV9 to TRBJ2-5, with D possibly being TRBD2 (5 bases). V lost 3 bases to trimming and J lost 5 bases, with 20 bases between them. The CDR3 has 16 residues. CDR1 is SGDLS, CDR2 YYNGEE, per germline. The CDR3 reads CASSGGERGSKETQYF. CDR3 nucleotide sequence: TGTGCCAGCAGCGGCGGCGAGCGAGGGTCGAAGGAGACCCAGTACTTC.

The V and J genes are TRBV7-9 and TRBJ2-1, with TRBD2 matching over 9 bases. The CDR3 is 17 amino acids. The V segment lost 0 bases and the J segment 4 bases; nucleotides outside the gene matches: 7. Germline assignment: CDR1 SEHNR and CDR2 FQNEAQ (reference sequence). CDR3 DNA: TGTGCCAGCAGCTTAGCGGCTCTAGCGGGATCTTACAATGAGCAGTTCTTC. Its protein product is CASSLAALAGSYNEQFF.

V gene TRBV7-8 combines with J gene TRBJ2-2; 7 bases fit TRBD1. CDR1 and CDR2 (germline): SGHVS, FQNEAQ. V trimming: 5 bases; J trimming: 5 bases; junction bases outside the gene matches: 8. There are 15 residues in the CDR3. The CDR3 sequence is CASSIQGDRTGELFF. DNA for the CDR3: TGTGCCAGCAGCATTCAGGGGGATAGGACCGGGGAGCTGTTTTTT.